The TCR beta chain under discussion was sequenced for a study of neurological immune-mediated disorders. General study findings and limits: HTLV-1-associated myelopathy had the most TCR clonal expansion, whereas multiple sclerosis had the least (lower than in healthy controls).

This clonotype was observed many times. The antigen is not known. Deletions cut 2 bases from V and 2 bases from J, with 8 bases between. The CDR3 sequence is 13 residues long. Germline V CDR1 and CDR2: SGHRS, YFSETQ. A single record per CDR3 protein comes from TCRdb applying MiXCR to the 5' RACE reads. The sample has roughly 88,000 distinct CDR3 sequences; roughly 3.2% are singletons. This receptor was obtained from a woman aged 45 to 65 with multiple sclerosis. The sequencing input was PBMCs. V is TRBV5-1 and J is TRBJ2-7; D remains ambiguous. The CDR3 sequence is CASSLADTYEQYF. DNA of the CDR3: TGCGCCAGCAGCTTAGCTGACACCTACGAGCAGTACTTC. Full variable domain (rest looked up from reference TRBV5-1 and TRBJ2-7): KAGVTQTPRYLIKTRGQQVTLSCSPISGHRSVSWYQQTPGQGLQFLFEYFSETQRNKGNFPGRFSGRQFSNSRSEMNVSTLELGDSALYLCASSLADTYEQYFGPGTRLTVT.